This TCR beta chain was found in a study of OX40 agonist ivuxolimab in advanced cancers. Looking at the study overall: Every 2 weeks, ivuxolimab was infused into the patients intravenously at between 0.01 and 10 mg/kg.

In its sample, this clone was seen a few times. The antigen is not known. Study-level points and caveats: The CD4+ and CD8+ T cells in the blood had expanded clonally by week 6 at 0.1 to 3.0 mg/kg.

Only in-frame clones appear in the TCRdb table, and some are missing; sequencing was by immunoSEQ multiplex PCR. The sample includes 50,000 or so clones, about 81% of them seen just once. V lost 6 bases to trimming and J lost 1 base, with 15 bases between them. CDR3 size: 15 residues. Looked up from germline, CDR1 is LNHDA and CDR2 is SQIVND (reference sequence). Baseline, cycle 4 day 1, and cycle 7 day 1 were the blood sampling points. The receptor was derived from an adult with an advanced solid tumor such as melanoma, head and neck, liver or kidney cancer. The material sequenced was CD4+ or CD8+ T cells sorted from blood, taken in a trial of the OX40 agonist ivuxolimab. J is TRBJ1-1 and V is TRBV19; tentative D call: TRBD1 (5 bases). This chain's CDR3 is CASSLLGPRNTEAFF. For the CDR3, the DNA is TGTGCCAGTAGCCTATTGGGGCCCAGGAACACTGAAGCTTTCTTT.